This TCR beta chain comes out of a study of cytomegalovirus exposure and HLA in healthy donors. Study as a whole: The study's early data release held tens of millions of unique TCRs from HLA-typed donors. Broader study findings: Later on, an analysis tied around 17,000 TCR beta sequences to HLA alleles at 0.05 false discovery rate. Later analysis demonstrated an association between a missense DCLRE1C variant and TCR beta V- and J-gene trimming.

This CDR3 comprises 16 residues. Germline CDR1 reads MGHDK; CDR2 reads SYGVNS. With 4 bases clipped from V and 6 bases from J, the junction kept 12 bases outside the gene matches. Primers: 60 Vbeta forward and 13 Jbeta reverse. Sequenced by immunoSEQ multiplex PCR; TCRdb stores in-frame clones only, minus some. The table includes under 130,000 clones, 79% detected once. Each donor's status was that of a healthy bone marrow donor. A word on this clone: What it recognizes is unknown.

The sample was PBMCs. The TCR sequence derives from a woman aged 35 to 49 in good health and CMV-seronegative. J is TRBJ2-3 and V is TRBV25-1, with 8 bases lining up with TRBD2. The CDR3 sequence is CASSVRYTGGVDTQYF. The CDR3 DNA sequence: TGTGCCAGCAGTGTTCGGTATACGGGAGGGGTGGATACGCAGTATTTT.